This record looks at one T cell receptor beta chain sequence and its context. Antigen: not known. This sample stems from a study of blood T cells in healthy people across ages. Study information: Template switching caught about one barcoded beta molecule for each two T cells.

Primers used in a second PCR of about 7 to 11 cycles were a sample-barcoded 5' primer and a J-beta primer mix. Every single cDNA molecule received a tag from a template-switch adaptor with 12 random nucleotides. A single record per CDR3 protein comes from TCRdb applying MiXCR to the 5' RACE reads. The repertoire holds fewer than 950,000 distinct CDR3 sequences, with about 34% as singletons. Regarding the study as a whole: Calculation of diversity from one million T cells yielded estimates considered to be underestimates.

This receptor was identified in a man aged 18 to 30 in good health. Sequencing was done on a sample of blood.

The DNA for the CDR3 is TGCAGCGTTGGACCAACTAGCGGGGGAGTCAATGAGCAGTTCTTC. Its protein is CSVGPTSGGVNEQFF. V usage is TRBV29-1 and J usage is TRBJ2-1; TRBD2 agrees at 11 bases. Germline loops: CDR1 SQVTM, CDR2 ANQGSEA. J lost 6 bases, V lost 4 bases, and 8 bases had no gene match. The CDR3 totals 15 residues.